These 30 T cell receptor beta chains came from one sample sequenced in a study of shared clonotypes between healthy human individuals. Profiling relied on immunoSEQ multiplex PCR, and the TCRdb table lists in-frame clones only, not all of them. This sample has approximately 740,000 clones; about 74% occur once, and the top ten carry approximately 1.7%. The sequenced sample consisted of memory CD4+ T cells sorted from blood. Subset defined: CD45RA-negative fraction. The source of these receptors is a woman aged 25-40 years in good health.

The J gene is TRBJ1-4, the V gene TRBV28, with D uncertain. V lost 5 bases, J lost 0 bases, and 19 bases lay in between. Per the germline V gene, CDR1 is MDHEN and CDR2 is SYDVKM. This CDR3 region has 18 residues. This CDR3 reads CASSPLPLHTATNEKLFF. CDR3 DNA sequence: TGTGCCAGCAGTCCCCTCCCCCTTCACACTGCAACTAATGAAAAACTGTTTTTT.

To note about this clone: Other DNA variants within this sample encode the same CDR3. The gene calls are TRBV2 and TRBJ1-1; unclear D gene. V was trimmed by 4 bases and J by 3 bases, leaving 9 bases between them. CDR1 is SNHLY, CDR2 FYNNEI, per germline. The CDR3 runs to 13 residues. The CDR3 is CASSVEADTEAFF. The CDR3 coding sequence is TGTGCCAGCAGTGTTGAGGCGGACACTGAAGCTTTCTTT. The full variable domain, in which reference TRBV2 and TRBJ1-1 provide the parts outside the CDR3, is EPEVTQTPSHQVTQMGQEVILRCVPISNHLYFYWYRQILGQKVEFLVSFYNNEISEKSEIFDDQFSVERPDGSNFTLKIRSTKLEDSAMYFCASSVEADTEAFFGQGTRLTVV.

CDR3 in DNA: TGTGCCATCAGTGAGGGACTAGCGGGAGTGTACTTC. This sequence encodes CAISEGLAGVYF. The chain employs TRBV10-3 and TRBJ2-7; 13 bases map to TRBD2. Germline loops: CDR1 ENHRY, CDR2 SYGVKD. The CDR3 extends over 12 amino acids. J gave up 12 bases and V 2 bases, and 1 base lay outside the gene matches.

About this clone itself: Distinct nucleotide sequences in the sample also encode this CDR3. The chain uses TRBV19 and TRBJ2-3, with TRBD2 as a possible D gene (5 bases). The CDR3 runs to 15 residues. CDR1 is LNHDA, CDR2 SQIVND, per germline (reference sequence). V was shortened by 1 base and J by 0 bases, with 8 bases between the two germline ends. In nucleotides, the CDR3 is TGTGCCAGTAGTATAGGGACGGGAAGCACAGATACGCAGTATTTT. It specifies CASSIGTGSTDTQYF.

V gene TRBV5-5 combines with J gene TRBJ2-2; D perhaps matches TRBD1 (7 bases). V lost 3 bases to trimming and J lost 0 bases, with 12 bases between them. Germline V lookup: CDR1 SGHKS, CDR2 YYEKEE (reference sequence). The CDR3 is 16 residues long. The CDR3 sequence: CASSYSRGANTGELFF. Written as DNA, the CDR3 is TGTGCCAGCAGCTATAGCAGGGGGGCGAACACCGGGGAGCTGTTTTTT.

V is TRBV2 and J is TRBJ2-2; 11 nucleotides agree with TRBD2. Germline V lookup: CDR1 SNHLY, CDR2 FYNNEI. J was trimmed by 4 bases and V by 8 bases; bases with no gene match: 6. The CDR3 contains 15 residues. CDR3 protein: CASVMGTSGTGELFF. In DNA, the CDR3 is TGTGCCAGCGTCATGGGGACTAGCGGCACCGGGGAGCTGTTTTTT.

V is TRBV6-1 and J is TRBJ1-1; D not resolved. Trimming removed 3 bases at V and 1 base at J, with 6 bases between. CDR3 length: 13 residues. Germline assignment: CDR1 MNHNS and CDR2 SASEGT. CDR3 in DNA: TGTGCCAGCAGTGATCCGAGGAACACTGAAGCTTTCTTT. This sequence encodes CASSDPRNTEAFF.

V usage is TRBV19 and J usage is TRBJ1-1; D possibly corresponds to TRBD1 (5 bases). V dropped 5 bases and J dropped 4 bases, with 11 bases sitting between them. Germline lookup yields CDR1 LNHDA and CDR2 SQIVND (reference sequence). The CDR3 totals 13 residues. CDR3 nucleotide sequence: TGTGCCAGTAGTCTACAGGAGGGCACTGAAGCTTTCTTT. It translates to CASSLQEGTEAFF.

This chain links TRBV28 with TRBJ1-2; 7 bases are shared with TRBD1. Germline V gene data show CDR1 as MDHEN and CDR2 as SYDVKM. The V and J ends lost 8 bases and 5 bases, in that order; junction bases with no gene match: 8. The CDR3 is 13 residues long. The CDR3 here is CASGEGGVYGYTF. The CDR3 bases are TGTGCCAGCGGTGAAGGGGGCGTATATGGCTACACCTTC.

The J gene is TRBJ1-5, the V gene TRBV15; D unclear. V lost 0 bases to trimming and J lost 3 bases, with 9 bases between them. The germline gives CDR1 LNHNV, CDR2 YYDKDF (reference sequence). This CDR3 has 15 residues. CDR3 in amino acids: CATSRDIGLNQPQHF. CDR3 in DNA: TGTGCCACCAGCAGAGATATAGGGCTCAATCAGCCCCAGCATTTT.

V gene TRBV11-2 combines with J gene TRBJ2-3; possibly TRBD1 for D (5 bases). From germline, CDR1 is SGHAT and CDR2 FQNNGV. The CDR3 extends over 12 amino acids. Between the trimmed V and J ends, which lost 6 bases and 6 bases, there was a span of 10 bases. CDR3 region: CASSFQGDTQYF. CDR3 bases: TGTGCCAGCAGTTTTCAGGGCGATACGCAGTATTTT.

This clone has more than one count but fewer than ten. This chain joins TRBV7-2 and TRBJ2-3, with 7 bases matching TRBD2. Looked up from germline, CDR1 is SGHTA and CDR2 is FQGNSA. The CDR3 spans 14 residues. The V gene end was trimmed by 3 bases and the J gene end by 3 bases; junction bases not matched to a gene: 3. In DNA, the CDR3 is TGTGCCAGCAGCTTTCGCGGGAGAACAGATACGCAGTATTTT. Translating it yields CASSFRGRTDTQYF.

The chain links TRBV5-6 to TRBJ2-5; D perhaps matches TRBD1 (5 bases). The CDR3 consists of 15 residues. V was cut by 2 bases and J by 2 bases, with 13 bases left in between. The V gene's germline CDR1 is SGHDT and CDR2 YYEEEE. Here the CDR3 reads CASSLLSAGQETQYF. The DNA for the CDR3 is TGTGCCAGCAGCTTATTATCGGCAGGGCAAGAGACCCAGTACTTC.

In this sample, this clone turned up once. The same CDR3 also results from other DNA sequences found in this sample. CDR3: CASSLSRVMNTEAFF. For the CDR3, the DNA is TGTGCCAGCAGTTTATCGAGGGTAATGAACACTGAAGCTTTCTTT. The chain has TRBV27 and TRBJ1-1, with unresolved D. The CDR3 runs 15 residues. CDR1 MNHEY and CDR2 SMNVEV come from the germline V gene (reference sequence). The V and J ends lost 0 bases and 0 bases respectively, with 8 bases between them.

This clone turned up a few times. The chain joins TRBV7-9 to TRBJ2-1, with TRBD2 matching 10 bases. V was pared by 4 bases and J by 7 bases, with 4 bases of the junction left unmatched. Germline V CDR1 and CDR2: SEHNR, FQNEAQ (reference sequence). The CDR3 covers 14 residues. In nucleotides, the CDR3 is TGTGCCAGCAGCTATGGGACTAGCGCAAATGAGCAGTTCTTC. This codes for CASSYGTSANEQFF. The variable domain in full, with the rest retrieved from reference TRBV7-9 and TRBJ2-1, is DTGVSQNPRHKITKRGQNVTFRCDPISEHNRLYWYRQTLGQGPEFLTYFQNEAQLEKSRLLSDRFSAERPKGSFSTLEIQRTEQGDSAMYLCASSYGTSANEQFFGPGTRLTVL.

This clone was counted at least ten times. This chain joins TRBV7-2 and TRBJ2-5, with D perhaps matching TRBD1 (6 bases). CDR1 is SGHTA and CDR2 is FQGNSA in the germline V gene. The CDR3 sequence is 15 residues long. Trimming removed 5 bases at V and 2 bases at J, with 15 bases between. CDR3 sequence: CASSPRQGRQETQYF. CDR3 nucleotides: TGTGCCAGCAGCCCCCGTCAGGGGAGACAAGAGACCCAGTACTTC.

The V gene is TRBV11-2, the J gene TRBJ2-3, with 8 bases fitting TRBD2. Germline V gene lookup returns CDR1 SGHAT and CDR2 FQNNGV. V was pared by 4 bases and J by 5 bases, with 20 bases of the junction left unmatched. CDR3 length: 19 amino acids. CDR3 in DNA: TGTGCCAGCAGCTCATCATATCCACATAAACCGGGACTAGGAGATACGCAGTATTTT. This translates into CASSSSYPHKPGLGDTQYF. Drawing the rest from reference TRBV11-2 and TRBJ2-3, the complete variable domain is EAGVAQSPRYKIIEKRQSVAFWCNPISGHATLYWYQQILGQGPKLLIQFQNNGVVDDSQLPKDRFSAERLKGVDSTLKIQPAKLEDSAVYLCASSSSYPHKPGLGDTQYFGPGTRLTVL.

In this sample, this clone turned up a few times. The chain is built from TRBV7-2 and TRBJ2-3, with D possibly being TRBD1 or TRBD2 (6 bases each). Trimming took off 1 base at V and 0 bases at J, with 8 bases between the two ends. Germline-derived CDR1 and CDR2 are SGHTA and FQGNSA. This CDR3 has 15 amino acids. The CDR3: CASSLEGGSTDTQYF. Written as DNA, the CDR3 is TGTGCCAGCAGCTTAGAGGGGGGTAGCACAGATACGCAGTATTTT.

The rearrangement joins TRBV30 to TRBJ2-1; D is unresolved. Germline values: CDR1 GTSNPN, CDR2 SVGIG (reference sequence). This CDR3 has 15 amino acids. The V gene lost 6 bases and the J gene lost 0 bases, with 15 bases spanning the gap. CDR3: CACGEATSSYNEQFF. CDR3 sequence (DNA): TGTGCCTGCGGCGAGGCGACGAGCTCCTACAATGAGCAGTTCTTC.

The table lists this clone with many counts. This rearrangement joins TRBV11-2 to TRBJ2-7, with 12 bases that match TRBD1. There are 14 residues in the CDR3. Trimming cost V 5 bases and J 9 bases; bases outside gene matches: 8. Germline V gene data show CDR1 as SGHAT and CDR2 as FQNNGV. The DNA for the CDR3 is TGTGCCAGCAGCCCCGGGACAGGGGGCTTAGTGCAGTACTTC. It codes for CASSPGTGGLVQYF.

The genes are TRBV6-5 and TRBJ1-4; D may be TRBD1 (6 bases). Deletions cut 0 bases from V and 7 bases from J, with 9 bases between. Germline V gene sequence: CDR1 MNHEY, CDR2 SVGAGI. There are 14 residues in the CDR3. CDR3 in amino acids: CASSYSGGGEKLFF. The DNA of the CDR3 is TGTGCCAGCAGTTACTCGGGAGGGGGTGAAAAACTGTTTTTT.

The chain couples TRBV5-4 to TRBJ2-5; maybe TRBD2 (5 bases). The V gene's germline CDR1 is SGHNT and CDR2 YYREEE (reference sequence). CDR3 length: 13 residues. Trimming shortened V by 4 bases and J by 5 bases, and 12 bases separated the two germline ends. The CDR3 bases are TGTGCCAGCAGCCTGGAGGCATCGGAGACCCAGTACTTC. It specifies CASSLEASETQYF.

The chain combines TRBV5-6 with TRBJ2-1; no clear D gene. The CDR3 extends over 17 amino acids. V was cut by 4 bases and J by 2 bases, with 19 bases left in between. The germline CDR1 and CDR2 sequences are SGHDT and YYEEEE. CDR3 protein: CASSRRRTPRAYNEQFF. The CDR3 nucleotides read TGTGCCAGCAGCCGACGCCGGACCCCTCGGGCCTACAATGAGCAGTTCTTC.

The sample holds a few counts of this clone. The chain uses TRBV2 and TRBJ2-1; TRBD2 aligns across 9 bases. This CDR3 has 15 residues. Germline trimming cut 4 bases from V and 5 bases from J; bases unmatched to any gene: 6. Germline CDR1 reads SNHLY; CDR2 reads FYNNEI. This chain's CDR3 is CASSGSRLADNEQFF. CDR3 nucleotide sequence: TGTGCCAGCAGTGGGTCGAGACTAGCGGACAATGAGCAGTTCTTC.

The chain couples TRBV5-6 to TRBJ1-2, with D hard to call. This CDR3 comprises 14 residues. The germline V gene encodes CDR1 SGHDT and CDR2 YYEEEE. V was clipped by 6 bases and J by 2 bases, with 14 bases between them. This CDR3 reads CASNPWAGNYGYTF. Written as DNA, the CDR3 is TGTGCCAGCAATCCTTGGGCGGGGAACTATGGCTACACCTTC.

This rearrangement joins TRBV27 to TRBJ1-2; D is unresolved. Germline lookup yields CDR1 MNHEY and CDR2 SMNVEV (reference sequence). The CDR3 has 16 residues. V lost 6 bases and J 0 bases, leaving 17 bases between the germline ends. CDR3 loop: CASSSTGQAANYGYTF. The CDR3 DNA follows: TGTGCCAGCAGCTCAACCGGCCAGGCAGCTAACTATGGCTACACCTTC.

CDR3 in DNA: TGTGCCAGCAGCCCACGGACAGGAAAATACAATGAGCAGTTCTTC. Translation: CASSPRTGKYNEQFF. This chain joins TRBV7-9 and TRBJ2-1, with 7 bases matching TRBD1. V lost 5 bases and J lost 4; bases outside the gene matches: 8. This CDR3 has 15 residues. Germline V gene lookup returns CDR1 SEHNR and CDR2 FQNEAQ (reference sequence).

The chain has TRBV28 and TRBJ2-7; the match to TRBD2 covers 10 bases. The germline gives CDR1 MDHEN, CDR2 SYDVKM. The J segment lost 6 bases and the V segment lost 5 bases, leaving 7 bases of the junction unmatched. The CDR3 covers 14 residues. Here the CDR3 DNA reads TGTGCCAGCAGTACTAGCGGGACTTCGGGCGAGCAGTACTTC. It encodes CASSTSGTSGEQYF.

Notes on this clone: This sample also contains other DNA sequences that code for the same CDR3. V is TRBV27 and J is TRBJ2-7; no clear D gene. V dropped 4 bases and J dropped 2 bases, with 12 bases sitting between them. Germline V gives CDR1 MNHEY, CDR2 SMNVEV (reference sequence). The CDR3 extends over 14 amino acids. DNA of the CDR3: TGTGCCAGCAGTTCACGAATACCGCCCTACGAGCAGTACTTC. Amino acid sequence: CASSSRIPPYEQYF.

This chain joins TRBV6-5 and TRBJ1-5; unclear D gene. V shed 5 bases and J shed 4 bases, with 15 bases lying between them. Per the germline V gene, CDR1 is MNHEY and CDR2 is SVGAGI. The CDR3 runs 15 residues. In nucleotides, the CDR3 is TGTGCCAGCAGTAGGGAACAGTATGGTAATCAGCCCCAGCATTTT. Its translation: CASSREQYGNQPQHF.